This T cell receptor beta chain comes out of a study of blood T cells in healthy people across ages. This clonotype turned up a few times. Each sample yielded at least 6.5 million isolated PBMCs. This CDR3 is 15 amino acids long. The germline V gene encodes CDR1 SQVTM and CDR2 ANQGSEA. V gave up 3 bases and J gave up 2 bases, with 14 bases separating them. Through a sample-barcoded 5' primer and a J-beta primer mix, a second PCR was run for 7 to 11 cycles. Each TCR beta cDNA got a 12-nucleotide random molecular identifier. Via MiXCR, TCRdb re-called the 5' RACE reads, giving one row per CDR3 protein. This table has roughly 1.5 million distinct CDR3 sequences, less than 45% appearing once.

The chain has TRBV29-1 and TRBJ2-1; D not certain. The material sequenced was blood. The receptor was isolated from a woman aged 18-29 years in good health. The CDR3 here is CSVDGWSLTYNEQFF. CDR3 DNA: TGCAGCGTTGACGGGTGGTCTCTCACCTACAATGAGCAGTTCTTC.